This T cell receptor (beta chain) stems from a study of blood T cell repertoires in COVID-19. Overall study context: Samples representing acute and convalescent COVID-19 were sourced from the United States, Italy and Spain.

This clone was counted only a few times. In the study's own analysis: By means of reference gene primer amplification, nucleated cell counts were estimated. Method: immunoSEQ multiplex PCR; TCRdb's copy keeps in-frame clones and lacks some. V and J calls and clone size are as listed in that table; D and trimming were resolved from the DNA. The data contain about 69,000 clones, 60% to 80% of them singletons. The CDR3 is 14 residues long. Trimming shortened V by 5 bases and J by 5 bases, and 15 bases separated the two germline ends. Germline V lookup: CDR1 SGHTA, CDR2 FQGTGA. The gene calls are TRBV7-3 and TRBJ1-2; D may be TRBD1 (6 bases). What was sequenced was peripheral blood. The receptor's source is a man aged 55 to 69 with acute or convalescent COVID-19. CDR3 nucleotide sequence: TGTGCCAGCAGCCCAGGGGCCAGTGCATATGGCTACACCTTC. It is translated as CASSPGASAYGYTF. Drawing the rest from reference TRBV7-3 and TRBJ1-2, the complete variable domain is GAGVSQTPSNKVTEKGKYVELRCDPISGHTALYWYRQSLGQGPEFLIYFQGTGAADDSGLPNDRFFAVRPEGSVSTLKIQRTERGDSAVYLCASSPGASAYGYTFGSGTRLTVV.